Listed below are T cell receptor beta chains from one sample, sequenced in a study of T cell responses to AZD1222 COVID-19 vaccine. Here immunoSEQ multiplex PCR was the method, and the copy in TCRdb shows in-frame clones only, minus some. The sample yields 140,000 to 150,000 clones, around 93% seen once. Material: peripheral blood, obtained 28 days after the second AZD1222 dose. The receptors shown here come from an adult who received the AZD1222 COVID-19 vaccine. The conserved cysteine and the conserved F or W are not part of the CDR3 here. Size tells how often a clone was seen (once, few, many) or the class of an expanded clone, and some rows leave it out.

-,13,TRBV5-1,ASSLEKKGTDTQY
-,13,TRBV29-1,SVEFHRASINTQY
-,10,TRBV5-4,ASSWDRDGYT
-,14,TRBV7-9,ASSRRRGRSDSPLH
-,15,TRBV6-2/TRBV6-3,ASSYSRVQGSYNEQF
-,10,TRBV10-3,AIQYNTGELF
-,9,TRBV5-1,ASSELGVEF
-,12,TRBV10-2,ASSNRGNTGELF
-,13,TRBV28,ASSSRPGLNSPLH
-,11,TRBV10-2,ASSGGGQETQY
-,12,TRBV4-2,ASSPGAGGYGYT
-,15,TRBV19,ASSIPTLQSSTYGYT
few,11,TRBV10-3,ATKLRKSTEAF
-,12,TRBV27,ASRGTSGRRVPF
once,12,TRBV4-2,ASSRPGQAYGYT
-,14,TRBV6-2/TRBV6-3,ASSYSYRRRFTEAF
-,12,TRBV19,ASSMIGGRGTQY
-,12,TRBV7-2,ASSSEGAHNEQF
-,14,TRBV28,ASSFAGPDRVHGYT
-,12,TRBV7-2,ASRLAEDTGELF
-,15,TRBV4-3,ASSQDLGLPPNYGYT
-,12,TRBV19,ASSIPGLNTEAF
-,14,TRBV11-3,ASSRGGTNSYNEQF
-,14,TRBV5-1,ASSAGLAGGTETQY
-,10,TRBV24-1,ATSDPSYEQY
-,14,TRBV4-2,ASSLGLAGPGETQY
-,10,TRBV28,ASSGRAQEQY
-,11,TRBV12-3/TRBV12-4,ASSNDRAASYT
-,14,TRBV6-5,ASSYSGGRGGTEAF
-,13,TRBV15,ATSREGVRGNEQF
-,15,TRBV18,ASSANRGRATNEKLF
once,12,TRBV28,ASSPTDRVRGYT
-,12,TRBV6-2/TRBV6-3,ASSLAESTGELF
-,10,TRBV12-3/TRBV12-4,ASSSFDSPLH
-,12,TRBV6-5,ASSYLGGTGGYT
-,13,TRBV6-5,ASRPRLAGDYEQY
-,11,TRBV29-1,SVEGREGPEQY
once,11,TRBV2,ASSEAGDTEAF
-,11,TRBV7-9,ASRGQGIDEQF
-,11,TRBV7-9,ASSFAKLNGYT
-,13,TRBV27,ASRRQGGSGNTIY
-,12,TRBV5-5,ASSAWPGVESYT
once,10,TRBV6-5,ASSTDGFEAF
-,12,TRBV7-9,ASSRAGVINEQF
-,13,TRBV7-2,ASSPSGTGTYEQY
once,13,TRBV28,ASSLRTTQYNEQF
-,11,TRBV4-3,ASSRDTNYGYT
-,12,TRBV7-8,ASSPGQGNQPQH
-,12,TRBV5-1,ASSLDREGGEQY
-,14,TRBV6-1,ASSEAGQGSRQPQH
-,13,TRBV19,ASSTPQGPGAEAF
-,13,TRBV5-1,ASSLTGDSNSPLH
-,12,TRBV10-3,AISEAGGTDTQY